The T cell receptor beta chain described here comes from a study of neoadjuvant anti-PD-1 for oral cavity cancer. Study-level background: Patients without progression received a fourth nivolumab dose around day 43, then surgical resection on days 50-56.

CDR1 and CDR2 from the germline V gene are MNHEY and SMNVEV (reference sequence). V lost 6 bases to trimming and J lost 4 bases, with 15 bases between them. This CDR3 region has 14 residues. As concerns this clone: Its specificity is not known.

This table comes from immunoSEQ multiplex PCR, and its TCRdb copy is limited to in-frame clones, with some not included. The data show roughly 25,000 clones, about 30% seen once. Specified time point: after neoadjuvant nivolumab, at surgical resection. Broader study findings: Higher pretreatment blood Treg/Th17 ratios correlated with higher pretreatment blood and lower post-treatment tumor TCRbeta clonality. With three patients per group, TCR findings need larger cohorts.

This sequence originates from a person between 40 and 85 years old with oral cavity squamous cell carcinoma. This sequence joins TRBV27 and TRBJ1-2; D possibly corresponds to TRBD1 (5 bases). Source: tumor tissue, taken after nivolumab (anti-PD-1) treatment. This CDR3 is CASSSADNLYGYTF. CDR3 nucleotides: TGTGCCAGCAGCTCCGCGGACAACCTCTATGGCTACACCTTC.